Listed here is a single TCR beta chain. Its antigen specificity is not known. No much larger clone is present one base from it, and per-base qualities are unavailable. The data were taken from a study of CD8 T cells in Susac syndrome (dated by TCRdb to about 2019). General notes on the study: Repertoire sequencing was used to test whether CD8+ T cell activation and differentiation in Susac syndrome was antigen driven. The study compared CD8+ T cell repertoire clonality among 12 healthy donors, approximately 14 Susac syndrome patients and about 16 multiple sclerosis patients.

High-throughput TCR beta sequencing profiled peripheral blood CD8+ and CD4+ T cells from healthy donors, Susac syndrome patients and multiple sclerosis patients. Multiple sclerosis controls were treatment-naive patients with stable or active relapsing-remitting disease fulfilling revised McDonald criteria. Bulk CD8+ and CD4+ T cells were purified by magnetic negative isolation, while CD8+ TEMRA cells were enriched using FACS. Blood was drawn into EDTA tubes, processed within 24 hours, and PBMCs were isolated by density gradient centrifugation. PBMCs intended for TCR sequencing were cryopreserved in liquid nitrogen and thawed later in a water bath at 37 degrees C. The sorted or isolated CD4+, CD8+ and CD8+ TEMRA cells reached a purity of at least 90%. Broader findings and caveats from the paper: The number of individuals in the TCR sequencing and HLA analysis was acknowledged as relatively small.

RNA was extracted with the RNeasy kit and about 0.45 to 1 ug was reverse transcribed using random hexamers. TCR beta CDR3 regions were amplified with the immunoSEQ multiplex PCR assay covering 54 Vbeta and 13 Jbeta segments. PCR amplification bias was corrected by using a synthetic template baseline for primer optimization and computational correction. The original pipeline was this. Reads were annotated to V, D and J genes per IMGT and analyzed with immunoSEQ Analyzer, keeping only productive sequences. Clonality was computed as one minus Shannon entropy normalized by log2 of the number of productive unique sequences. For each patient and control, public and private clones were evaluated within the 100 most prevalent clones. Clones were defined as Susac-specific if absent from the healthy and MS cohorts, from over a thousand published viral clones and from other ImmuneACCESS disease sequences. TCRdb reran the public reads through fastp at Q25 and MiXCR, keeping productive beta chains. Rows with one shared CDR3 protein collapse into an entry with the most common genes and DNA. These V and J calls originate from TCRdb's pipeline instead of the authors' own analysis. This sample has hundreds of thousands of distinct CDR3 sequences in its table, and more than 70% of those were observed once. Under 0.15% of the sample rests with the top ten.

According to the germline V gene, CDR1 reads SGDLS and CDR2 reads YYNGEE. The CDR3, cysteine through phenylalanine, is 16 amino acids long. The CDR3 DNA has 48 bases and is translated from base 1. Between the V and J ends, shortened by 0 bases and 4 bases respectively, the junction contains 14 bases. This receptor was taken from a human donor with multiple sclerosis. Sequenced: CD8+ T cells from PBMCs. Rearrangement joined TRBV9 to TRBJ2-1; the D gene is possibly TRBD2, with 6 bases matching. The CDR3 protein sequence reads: CASSVAEWGEYNEQFF. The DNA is TGTGCCAGCAGCGTAGCTGAGTGGGGGGAGTACAATGAGCAGTTCTTC.